These 32 T cell receptor beta chains share one sample of origin, sequenced in a study of Ad26.COV2.S vaccination and SARS-CoV-2 variants. Stated treatment: roughly 19 received Ad26.COV2.S at low or high dose, single or two shots; about 5 received placebo; per-sample allocation not given. Sampling was done on day 63 after the first vaccine or placebo injection. Sequencing used immunoSEQ multiplex PCR; TCRdb keeps in-frame clones, though not all of them. The sample includes 320,000 or so clones, 85% to 90% seen only once; the top ten take about 5%. This specimen was peripheral blood, taken in a trial of Ad26.COV2.S vaccine versus placebo. The receptors shown here come from a person between 18 and 65 years old who received the Ad26.COV2.S COVID-19 vaccine or a placebo.

The chain joins TRBV6-2 or TRBV6-3 to TRBJ1-2; weak D call: TRBD1 (5 bases). The CDR3 loop spans 16 amino acids. Germline CDR1 reads MNHEY; CDR2 reads SVGEGT. Between the trimmed V and J ends, which lost 4 bases and 3 bases, there was a span of 18 bases. The CDR3 here is CASSWGTTAGDYGYTF. The DNA for the CDR3 is TGTGCCAGCAGTTGGGGAACGACAGCCGGCGACTATGGCTACACCTTC.

The V call is TRBV27, the J call TRBJ1-2; D is possibly TRBD1 (6 bases). This CDR3 has 13 residues. Trimming stripped 2 bases from V and 7 bases from J, with 11 bases between. The germline CDR1 and CDR2 sequences are MNHEY and SMNVEV (reference sequence). This CDR3 is CASSLEGGLGYTF. The CDR3 nucleotides read TGTGCCAGCAGTTTAGAGGGGGGGCTTGGCTACACCTTC.

This chain uses TRBV13 with TRBJ2-3; no firm D call. The V and J ends lost 5 bases and 1 base respectively, with 13 bases between them. The CDR3 sequence is 15 residues long. From germline, CDR1 is PRHDT and CDR2 FYEKMQ (reference sequence). The CDR3 here is CASSLYFGGTDTQYF. CDR3 sequence (DNA): TGTGCCAGCAGCCTGTACTTTGGGGGCACAGATACGCAGTATTTT.

This clone was found once. The chain links TRBV4-3 to TRBJ1-3; D is unresolved. The germline gives CDR1 LGHNA, CDR2 YSLEER. Deletions cut 0 bases from V and 0 bases from J, with 9 bases between. This CDR3 region has 16 residues. CDR3 sequence: CASSQDLRASGNTIYF. CDR3 nucleotide sequence: TGCGCCAGCAGCCAAGATTTGAGGGCCTCTGGAAACACCATATATTTT.

This sequence joins TRBV7-9 and TRBJ2-7, with D uncertain. CDR3 length equals 13 residues. Trimming left V 0 bases short and J 0 bases short, with 3 bases between. Per germline, CDR1 SEHNR and CDR2 FQNEAQ (reference sequence). The CDR3 reads CASSLANSYEQYV. DNA for the CDR3: TGTGCCAGCAGCTTAGCTAACTCCTACGAGCAGTACGTC.

The CDR3 region is CASSLDLVGGNQPQHF. In nucleotides, the CDR3 is TGTGCCAGTAGTTTGGATTTAGTCGGGGGGAATCAGCCCCAGCATTTT. The V gene is TRBV19, the J gene TRBJ1-5; maybe TRBD1 (5 bases). This CDR3 has 16 amino acids. V shed 5 bases and J shed 4 bases, with 18 bases lying between them. Germline V gene lookup returns CDR1 LNHDA and CDR2 SQIVND (reference sequence).

The chain employs TRBV9 and TRBJ1-2; D remains unclear. V lost 5 bases to trimming and J lost 7 bases, with 15 bases between them. The CDR3 consists of 13 residues. Germline CDR1 reads SGDLS; CDR2 reads YYNGEE. CDR3 bases: TGTGCCAGCAGTGGGGTAACTGTTTCTGGCTACACCTTC. Amino acid sequence: CASSGVTVSGYTF.

The chain employs TRBV7-2 and TRBJ1-5; D gene unclear. The CDR3 consists of 13 residues. Germline V gene data show CDR1 as SGHTA and CDR2 as FQGNSA. V lost 5 bases and J 5 bases, leaving 10 bases between the germline ends. The CDR3 loop reads CASSGLRDQPQHF. In DNA, the CDR3 is TGTGCCAGCAGCGGGCTTCGGGATCAGCCCCAGCATTTT.

This clone was observed a single time. J is TRBJ1-2 and V is TRBV29-1, with 7 bases matching TRBD1. This CDR3 has 13 residues. Trimming at V came to 3 bases and at J to 4 bases, leaving 5 bases not matched to a gene. Germline-derived CDR1 and CDR2 are SQVTM and ANQGSEA. The CDR3 here is CSVDLDRTYGYTF. CDR3 sequence (DNA): TGCAGCGTTGATTTGGACAGGACCTATGGCTACACCTTC. Complete variable domain (other parts from reference TRBV29-1 and TRBJ1-2): SAVISQKPSRDICQRGTSLTIQCQVDSQVTMMFWYRQQPGQSLTLIATANQGSEATYESGFVIDKFPISRPNLTFSTLTVSNMSPEDSSIYLCSVDLDRTYGYTFGSGTRLTVV.

The table lists this clone with a count of one. The chain recombines TRBV4-3 with TRBJ2-4; tentatively, D is TRBD1 (6 bases). The germline gives CDR1 LGHNA, CDR2 YSLEER. The CDR3 covers 14 residues. The V gene lost 1 base and the J gene lost 9 bases, with 13 bases spanning the gap. For the CDR3, the DNA is TGCGCCAGCAGCCAAGTACAGGGTGAGGGCATTCAGTACTTC. It is translated as CASSQVQGEGIQYF.

This clone was seen only a few times. The rearrangement uses TRBV19 and TRBJ1-1; D is perhaps TRBD1 (5 bases). The V gene lost 4 bases and the J gene lost 8 bases, with 8 bases spanning the gap. This CDR3 has 11 residues. CDR1 is LNHDA, CDR2 SQIVND, per germline (reference sequence). The CDR3 coding sequence is TGTGCCAGTAGTAAAGCAGGGGAAGCTTTCTTT. Translated: CASSKAGEAFF.

The chain carries TRBV18 and TRBJ1-4, with 9 bases matching TRBD1. Germline CDR1 is KGHSH and CDR2 is LQKENI. V gave up 2 bases and J gave up 4 bases; unmatched junction bases: 11. The CDR3 consists of 18 residues. As DNA, the CDR3 is TGTGCCAGCTCACCATCGGGACAGGGCTTTGACCTTAATGAAAAACTGTTTTTT. Protein product: CASSPSGQGFDLNEKLFF.

This clone showed up just once. The chain recombines TRBV19 with TRBJ1-1, with D tentatively TRBD1 (6 bases). The CDR3 is 13 residues long. Trimming removed 6 bases from V and 1 base from J, with 9 bases in between. Germline assignment: CDR1 LNHDA and CDR2 SQIVND (reference sequence). CDR3 nucleotide sequence: TGTGCCAGTAGCCCGACAGGGAACACTGAAGCTTTCTTT. It is translated as CASSPTGNTEAFF.

The V and J genes are TRBV6-5 and TRBJ2-1; TRBD1 might be the D (7 bases). The length of the CDR3 is 15 residues. CDR1 and CDR2 from the germline V gene are MNHEY and SVGAGI. V shed 6 bases and J shed 5 bases, with 17 bases lying between them. CDR3 in amino acids: CASSRGTAENNEQFF. DNA of the CDR3: TGTGCCAGCAGCCGCGGGACAGCTGAAAACAATGAGCAGTTCTTC.

DNA for the CDR3: TGCGCCAGCAGCCAAGTGGGAGTGGGCCGTCGAAGTAGGACCGGGGAGCTGTTTTTT. Amino acid sequence: CASSQVGVGRRSRTGELFF. The chain recombines TRBV4-1 with TRBJ2-2, with D possibly being TRBD2 (5 bases). This CDR3 contains 19 residues. Germline lookup yields CDR1 MGHRA and CDR2 YSYEKL. V lost 1 base to trimming and J lost 5 bases, with 23 bases between them.

V and J are TRBV2 and TRBJ1-3; no definite D call. CDR1 and CDR2 (germline): SNHLY, FYNNEI. The V end lost 7 bases, the J end lost 1 base, and 5 bases lay between the germline ends. The CDR3 has 12 amino acids. The CDR3 here is CASKRSGNTIYF. The CDR3 DNA follows: TGTGCCAGCAAGCGATCTGGAAACACCATATATTTT.

The chain carries TRBV7-2 and TRBJ1-2; D is possibly TRBD1 (6 bases). The CDR3 spans 15 residues. CDR1 is SGHTA, CDR2 FQGNSA, per germline. Trimming removed 5 bases from V and 2 bases from J, with 15 bases in between. CDR3 bases: TGTGCCAGCAGCCGCGGGACACCTGGAAACTATGGCTACACCTTC. Its translation is CASSRGTPGNYGYTF.

The chain combines TRBV7-2 with TRBJ2-5, with D perhaps matching TRBD1 or TRBD2 (6 bases each). In germline, CDR1 is SGHTA, CDR2 FQGNSA. The CDR3 is 14 residues long. Trimming left V 3 bases short and J 5 bases short, with 13 bases between. In DNA, the CDR3 is TGTGCCAGCAGCTTGAGGGGGGATCGGGAGACCCAGTACTTC. Protein: CASSLRGDRETQYF.

The chain employs TRBV6-2 or TRBV6-3 and TRBJ2-7; tentatively, D is TRBD1 (6 bases). The germline gives CDR1 MNHEY, CDR2 SVGEGT. The CDR3 covers 15 residues. V lost 6 bases and J lost 1, with 16 bases in between. The CDR3 sequence: CASSSTDRRSYEQYF. The CDR3 coding sequence is TGTGCCAGCAGCTCTACTGACAGGCGATCCTACGAGCAGTACTTC.

The chain has TRBV4-3 and TRBJ2-2, with a tentative D call TRBD2 (7 bases). This CDR3 region has 15 residues. V shed 4 bases and J shed 0 bases, with 9 bases lying between them. Germline loops: CDR1 LGHNA, CDR2 YSLEER. CDR3 coding DNA: TGCGCCAGCAGCCCGGGGGGCGCGAACACCGGGGAGCTGTTTTTT. As protein: CASSPGGANTGELFF.

DNA of the CDR3: TGTGCCAGCAGTTACCGAGGGGACCAAAATGAGCAGTTCTTC. Its translation is CASSYRGDQNEQFF. The chain couples TRBV6-5 to TRBJ2-1; perhaps D is TRBD1 or TRBD2 (5 bases each). The CDR3 consists of 14 residues. The V gene's germline CDR1 is MNHEY and CDR2 SVGAGI. The V end lost 2 bases, the J end lost 7 bases, and 12 bases lay between the germline ends.

This rearrangement joins TRBV11-2 to TRBJ1-2, with a tentative D call TRBD1 (6 bases). This CDR3 is 14 amino acids long. Germline assignment: CDR1 SGHAT and CDR2 FQNNGV. V gave up 2 bases and J gave up 4 bases, with 11 bases separating them. The chain's CDR3 is CASSLHREGYGYTF. DNA for the CDR3: TGTGCCAGCAGCTTACACAGGGAGGGCTATGGCTACACCTTC.

The CDR3 DNA is TGTGCCAGCAGCTTTCTTTCGGGGGTCAATGAAAAACTGTTTTTT. Protein sequence: CASSFLSGVNEKLFF. The chain is built from TRBV7-2 and TRBJ1-4, with TRBD1 as a possible D gene (5 bases). This CDR3 contains 15 residues. Germline V lookup: CDR1 SGHTA, CDR2 FQGNSA. The V end lost 3 bases, the J end lost 5 bases, and 13 bases lay between the germline ends.

V and J are TRBV7-6 and TRBJ2-1; TRBD1 matches at 7 bases. V was clipped by 4 bases and J by 4 bases; unmatched bases: 10. The CDR3 consists of 16 residues. Germline V CDR1 and CDR2: SGHVS, FNYEAQ. The CDR3 sequence is CASSSPKGQIYNEQFF. CDR3 sequence (DNA): TGTGCCAGCAGCTCCCCGAAGGGACAGATATACAATGAGCAGTTCTTC. Supplemented by reference TRBV7-6 and TRBJ2-1, the full variable domain reads GAGVSQSPRYKVTKRGQDVALRCDPISGHVSLYWYRQALGQGPEFLTYFNYEAQQDKSGLPNDRFSAERPEGSISTLTIQRTEQRDSAMYRCASSSPKGQIYNEQFFGPGTRLTVL.

The gene calls are TRBV19 and TRBJ2-3, with 9 positions matching TRBD2. This CDR3 comprises 18 residues. With V trimmed by 7 bases and J by 0 bases, 14 bases remained unmatched. Germline lookup yields CDR1 LNHDA and CDR2 SQIVND (reference sequence). The CDR3 DNA follows: TGTGCCAGTACTTATATAAAGGGCGGGGGGGGAAGCACAGATACGCAGTATTTT. It translates to CASTYIKGGGGSTDTQYF. Together with reference TRBV19 and TRBJ2-3, the CDR3 gives the full variable domain: DGGITQSPKYLFRKEGQNVTLSCEQNLNHDAMYWYRQDPGQGLRLIYYSQIVNDFQKGDIAEGYSVSREKKESFPLTVTSAQKNPTAFYLCASTYIKGGGGSTDTQYFGPGTRLTVL.

This chain uses TRBV5-1 with TRBJ1-1; perhaps TRBD1 as D (6 bases). The CDR3 consists of 13 residues. Trimming stripped 4 bases from V and 4 bases from J, with 11 bases between. Germline CDR1 is SGHRS and CDR2 is YFSETQ. The CDR3 here is CASSRGAITEAFF. The CDR3 DNA reads as TGCGCCAGCAGCCGGGGGGCGATCACTGAAGCTTTCTTT.

The table lists this clone with a count of one. The chain combines TRBV5-1 with TRBJ1-1; D not certain. Trimming stripped 0 bases from V and 3 bases from J, with 6 bases between. This CDR3 is built from 13 residues. CDR1 is SGHRS, CDR2 YFSETQ, per germline. CDR3 bases: TGCGCCAGCAGCTTGGGGACCGACACTGAAGCTTTCTTT. Protein: CASSLGTDTEAFF. The full variable domain, with the rest looked up from reference TRBV5-1 and TRBJ1-1, is KAGVTQTPRYLIKTRGQQVTLSCSPISGHRSVSWYQQTPGQGLQFLFEYFSETQRNKGNFPGRFSGRQFSNSRSEMNVSTLELGDSALYLCASSLGTDTEAFFGQGTRLTVV.

The CDR3 loop is CASGLQQGWDEQFF. The CDR3 bases are TGTGCTAGTGGTTTGCAACAGGGGTGGGATGAGCAGTTCTTC. The rearrangement joins TRBV12-5 to TRBJ2-1; 7 bases fit TRBD1. The germline CDR1 and CDR2 sequences are LGHNT and FRNRAP. V trimming: 2 bases; J trimming: 8 bases; junction bases outside the gene matches: 6. The length of the CDR3 is 14 residues. Combining the CDR3 with reference TRBV12-5 and TRBJ2-1 gives the whole variable domain DARVTQTPRHKVTEMGQEVTMRCQPILGHNTVFWYRQTMMQGLELLAYFRNRAPLDDSGMPKDRFSAEMPDATLATLKIQPSEPRDSAVYFCASGLQQGWDEQFFGPGTRLTVL.

V gene TRBV27 combines with J gene TRBJ2-7; D is unclear. In germline, CDR1 is MNHEY, CDR2 SMNVEV (reference sequence). The CDR3 is 13 residues long. V was shortened by 6 bases and J by 2 bases, with 11 bases between the two germline ends. This chain's CDR3 is CASRAGEAYEQYF. The CDR3 nucleotides are TGTGCCAGCAGGGCCGGAGAAGCCTACGAGCAGTACTTC.

The chain employs TRBV13 and TRBJ1-1; no clear D. Trimming removed 3 bases at V and 0 bases at J, with 11 bases between. Germline V lookup: CDR1 PRHDT, CDR2 FYEKMQ (reference sequence). CDR3 size: 15 residues. The chain's CDR3 is CASSFMAGMNTEAFF. The CDR3, as DNA: TGTGCCAGCAGCTTCATGGCAGGCATGAACACTGAAGCTTTCTTT.

This clone was seen only a few times. The CDR3 sequence is CASSQDLSSNQPQHF. DNA of the CDR3: TGCGCCAGCAGCCAAGATCTTTCCAGCAATCAGCCCCAGCATTTT. The chain joins TRBV4-3 to TRBJ1-5; D call uncertain. Trimming pared 0 bases from V and 1 base from J, leaving 7 bases between. The CDR3 spans 15 residues. The V gene's germline CDR1 is LGHNA and CDR2 YSLEER.

This clone was seen just once. This chain uses TRBV14 with TRBJ1-1; no clear D gene. The V end was cut by 1 base, the J end by 0 bases, with 3 bases between. The CDR3 loop spans 13 amino acids. Germline-derived CDR1 and CDR2 are SGHDN and FVKESK. CDR3: CASSQVVNTEAFF. The DNA of the CDR3 is TGTGCCAGCAGCCAAGTGGTGAACACTGAAGCTTTCTTT.